A single sample is the source of the 28 T cell receptor beta chains below, sequenced in a study of blood T cell repertoires in COVID-19. Sequencing was performed with immunoSEQ multiplex PCR; in TCRdb, only in-frame clones are kept and a portion is missing. The data show about 210,000 clones, approximately 83% seen once. The sample was peripheral blood. The receptors were sampled from a woman aged 40-49 years with active or convalescent COVID-19.

The chain combines TRBV7-6 with TRBJ1-2, with D uncertain. Trimming removed 2 bases at V and 3 bases at J, with 10 bases between. This CDR3 region has 14 residues. Germline loops: CDR1 SGHVS, CDR2 FNYEAQ. CDR3: CASSLNPGHYGYTF. The CDR3 DNA reads as TGTGCCAGCAGCTTAAATCCGGGTCACTATGGCTACACCTTC.

This chain uses TRBV29-1 with TRBJ1-2; D not certain. V was cut by 5 bases and J by 1 base, with 14 bases left in between. Germline V lookup: CDR1 SQVTM, CDR2 ANQGSEA. The CDR3 covers 14 residues. The CDR3 spells CSVKAGSFNYGYTF. CDR3 DNA: TGCAGCGTTAAAGCCGGGAGTTTTAACTATGGCTACACCTTC.

The chain employs TRBV18 and TRBJ1-1, with a weak D call TRBD1 (5 bases). The CDR3 consists of 16 residues. The V end lost 2 bases, the J end lost 0 bases, and 13 bases lay between the germline ends. Germline assignment: CDR1 KGHSH and CDR2 LQKENI. The CDR3 region is CASSPRQHLLNTEAFF. The DNA of the CDR3 is TGTGCCAGCTCACCAAGACAGCATCTGCTGAACACTGAAGCTTTCTTT.

The chain links TRBV7-9 to TRBJ1-5, with 9 bases aligning to TRBD1. This CDR3 contains 14 residues. The trim removed 5 bases at V and 5 bases at J, leaving 4 bases unmatched. CDR1 and CDR2 (germline): SEHNR, FQNEAQ (reference sequence). The CDR3 DNA follows: TGTGCCAGCAGCGCCAGACAGGGGGATCAGCCCCAGCATTTT. Translated: CASSARQGDQPQHF.

V and J are TRBV19 and TRBJ1-5; 9 nucleotides match TRBD1. The V and J ends lost 4 bases and 4 bases, in that order; junction bases with no gene match: 5. Germline V gene sequence: CDR1 LNHDA, CDR2 SQIVND (reference sequence). This CDR3 contains 15 residues. The CDR3 coding sequence is TGTGCCAGTAGTAGTACAGGGGGCCGTAATCAGCCCCAGCATTTT. Protein product: CASSSTGGRNQPQHF.

The rearrangement links TRBV6-5 to TRBJ1-4; weak D call: TRBD1 (6 bases). CDR1 and CDR2 (germline): MNHEY, SVGAGI. The CDR3 totals 16 residues. Trimming took off 4 bases at V and 8 bases at J, with 20 bases between the two ends. CDR3 protein: CASSSRGTKAAEKLFF. CDR3 bases: TGTGCCAGCAGTTCCCGTGGGACAAAAGCGGCCGAAAAACTGTTTTTT.

V gene TRBV6-5 combines with J gene TRBJ1-2, with a tentative D call TRBD1 (6 bases). This CDR3 comprises 15 residues. Trimming took 2 bases from V and 6 from J, leaving 16 bases between them. Germline lookup yields CDR1 MNHEY and CDR2 SVGAGI. The CDR3 spells CASSYLGQTWDGYTF. For the CDR3, the DNA is TGTGCCAGCAGTTACCTGGGACAAACCTGGGATGGCTACACCTTC.

V and J are TRBV18 and TRBJ2-5; the D gene is possibly TRBD1 (5 bases). The V end lost 3 bases, the J end lost 2 bases, and 10 bases lay between the germline ends. CDR3 length equals 14 residues. CDR1 is KGHSH, CDR2 LQKENI, per germline. CDR3 loop: CASSPDRGQETQYF. The CDR3 DNA reads TGTGCCAGCTCACCCGACAGAGGACAAGAGACCCAGTACTTC.

The J gene is TRBJ2-2, the V gene TRBV5-1, with 9 positions matching TRBD1. Germline-derived CDR1 and CDR2 are SGHRS and YFSETQ. This CDR3 is built from 17 residues. Germline trimming cut 4 bases from V and 4 bases from J; bases unmatched to any gene: 11. CDR3: CASSRTVNRGPTGELFF. CDR3 DNA: TGCGCCAGCAGCCGGACCGTTAACAGGGGGCCCACCGGGGAGCTGTTTTTT.

About this clone: A junction end diverges from the germline sequence, so it may reflect a read error. The rearrangement links TRBV7-7 to TRBJ2-1, with TRBD2 matching over 13 bases. The CDR3 runs 15 residues. CDR1 is SSHAT and CDR2 is FNYEAQ in the germline V gene (reference sequence). CDR3 sequence (DNA): TGTGCTAGCAGCTTAGGACTAGCGGGAGAGGATGGGCAGTTCTTC. Translation: CASSLGLAGEDGQFF.

The chain carries TRBV3-1 (or the pseudogene TRBV3-2) and TRBJ1-5, with D possibly TRBD1 on 6 matching bases. CDR1 is LGHDT and CDR2 is YNNKEL in the germline V gene (reference sequence). This CDR3 contains 12 residues. V lost 6 bases to trimming and J lost 9 bases, with 12 bases between them. CDR3 DNA sequence: TGTGCCAGCAGTCAGGGGAATTCGCCCCAGCATTTT. Translation gives CASSQGNSPQHF.

The CDR3 nucleotides read TGTGCCAGCAGTCCTTCCTACCATTCACCCCTCCACTTT. This translates into CASSPSYHSPLHF. This sequence joins TRBV27 and TRBJ1-6, with D uncertain. Germline assignment: CDR1 MNHEY and CDR2 SMNVEV (reference sequence). The CDR3 has 13 amino acids. The ends were cut back, 5 bases at V and 8 bases at J, with 10 bases in the middle.

The genes are TRBV5-5 and TRBJ2-1; 10 bases match TRBD2. Unmatched junction bases numbered 6, after V lost 0 bases and J lost 6 bases. This CDR3 has 16 amino acids. CDR1 and CDR2 from the germline V gene are SGHKS and YYEKEE (reference sequence). CDR3 DNA: TGTGCCAGCAGCTTGGATATAGCGGGAGGTCTCAATGAGCAGTTCTTC. Amino acids: CASSLDIAGGLNEQFF.

CDR3 bases: TGTGCCAGCAGCTCCGGGACAGGGCGAGGCGAGACCCAGTACTTC. Protein product: CASSSGTGRGETQYF. V and J are TRBV2 and TRBJ2-5; 9 bases are a match to TRBD1. This CDR3 is built from 15 residues. Germline trimming cut 6 bases from V and 5 bases from J; bases unmatched to any gene: 10. Germline-derived CDR1 and CDR2 are SNHLY and FYNNEI.

The chain links TRBV2 to TRBJ1-5; TRBD1 aligns across 9 bases. The V and J ends lost 4 bases and 4 bases, in that order; junction bases with no gene match: 5. This CDR3 comprises 15 residues. Germline V CDR1 and CDR2: SNHLY, FYNNEI. The CDR3, as DNA: TGTGCCAGCAGTGTAACCGGGACAGGGAATCAGCCCCAGCATTTT. The encoded protein is CASSVTGTGNQPQHF.

V gene TRBV27 combines with J gene TRBJ1-2; TRBD1 agrees at 9 bases. V lost 6 bases and J lost 2; bases outside the gene matches: 1. Germline CDR1 reads MNHEY; CDR2 reads SMNVEV (reference sequence). This CDR3 region has 13 residues. Written as DNA, the CDR3 is TGTGCCAGCAGGGGGACAGGGAACTATGGCTACACCTTC. Protein sequence: CASRGTGNYGYTF.

The CDR3 bases are TGTGCCACCAGCTTGGAAGGTAGAAGCGACAATGAGCAGTTCTTC. It codes for CATSLEGRSDNEQFF. The V and J genes are TRBV15 and TRBJ2-1, with D hard to call. This CDR3 has 15 amino acids. Deletions cut 5 bases from V and 5 bases from J, with 16 bases between. From germline, CDR1 is LNHNV and CDR2 YYDKDF (reference sequence).

The chain uses TRBV7-3 and TRBJ2-3; weak D call: TRBD1 (5 bases). The CDR3 is 15 amino acids. Germline values: CDR1 SGHTA, CDR2 FQGTGA. Trimming shortened V by 4 bases and J by 2 bases, and 13 bases separated the two germline ends. This chain's CDR3 is CASSWTSRDTDTQYF. CDR3 in DNA: TGTGCCAGCAGCTGGACGAGCAGGGACACAGATACGCAGTATTTT.

V and J are TRBV23-1 and TRBJ1-5; TRBD1 aligns across 9 bases. TRBV23-1 qualifies as an ORF whose function is uncertain. V was pared by 4 bases and J by 6 bases, with 10 bases of the junction left unmatched. The CDR3 extends over 16 amino acids. The CDR3 is CASSRAPDRGGQPQHF. DNA for the CDR3: TGCGCCAGCAGTCGAGCACCGGACAGGGGAGGTCAGCCCCAGCATTTT.

The rearrangement links TRBV19 to TRBJ2-7; tentative D call: TRBD1 (7 bases). The CDR3 spans 14 residues. V was pared by 6 bases and J by 2 bases, with 14 bases between. Germline V gives CDR1 LNHDA, CDR2 SQIVND (reference sequence). CDR3: CASSRGAAAYEQYF. For the CDR3, the DNA is TGTGCCAGTAGCAGGGGGGCCGCTGCCTACGAGCAGTACTTC.

CDR3 nucleotide sequence: TGTGCCAGTAGTATAGTCGCGGAGTGTTTGAAGGCCTACGAGCAGTACTTC. As protein: CASSIVAECLKAYEQYF. J is TRBJ2-7 and V is TRBV19; D is uncertain. The germline gives CDR1 LNHDA, CDR2 SQIVND (reference sequence). The CDR3 consists of 17 residues. V lost 1 base, J lost 2 bases, and 18 bases lay in between.

This chain links TRBV21-1 with TRBJ1-6; the D call TRBD1 from the table was never checked on the DNA. TRBV21-1 is labeled a pseudogene. The CDR3 has 20 residues. CDR3 nucleotides: TGTGCCAGCAGCAATGAAATCTCGTACAGGGGGAGCTCCTATAATTCACCCCTCCACTTT. It specifies CASSNEISYRGSSYNSPLHF.

This clone was detected a few times. This chain connects TRBV9 to TRBJ2-2, with 11 bases aligning to TRBD2. V was clipped by 6 bases and J by 4 bases; unmatched bases: 5. CDR1 is SGDLS, CDR2 YYNGEE, per germline. CDR3 length: 15 residues. The CDR3 nucleotides read TGTGCCAGCACCCGGACTAGCGGGTCCACCGGGGAGCTGTTTTTT. Amino acid sequence: CASTRTSGSTGELFF.

This chain connects TRBV7-2 to TRBJ1-3; tentative D call: TRBD1 (5 bases). Germline loops: CDR1 SGHTA, CDR2 FQGNSA. Trimming left V 3 bases short and J 9 bases short, with 12 bases between. CDR3 length: 13 amino acids. The CDR3 region has the DNA TGTGCCAGCAGCTTCGGGTGGCAGGGCACCATATATTTT. This translates into CASSFGWQGTIYF.

About this clone: One end of the junction does not line up with germline, which may come from a read error. The V and J genes are TRBV7-7 and TRBJ2-5; TRBD2 matches 11 bases. The CDR3 is made up of 16 amino acids. Germline-derived CDR1 and CDR2 are SSHAT and FNYEAQ (reference sequence). The CDR3 loop reads CASSLRNSGGAGTQYF. CDR3 nucleotide sequence: TGTGCTAGCAGCTTACGAAATAGCGGGGGGGCCGGGACCCAGTACTTC. Full variable domain (missing parts from reference TRBV7-7 and TRBJ2-5): GAGVSQSPRYKVTKRGQDVTLRCDPISSHATLYWYQQALGQGPEFLTYFNYEAQPDKSGLPSDRFSAERPEGSISTLTIQRTEQRDSAMYRCASSLRNSGGAGTQYFGPGTRLLVL.

This clone was observed a few times. The V gene is TRBV15, the J gene TRBJ1-4; 12 bases are shared with TRBD1. V trimming: 2 bases; J trimming: 11 bases; junction bases outside the gene matches: 6. Germline CDR1 is LNHNV and CDR2 is YYDKDF (reference sequence). The CDR3 covers 15 residues. The CDR3 nucleotides are TGTGCCACCAGCAGAACGGGACAGGGGGCTCGGAAACTGTTTTTT. Translating it yields CATSRTGQGARKLFF.

This clone came up a few times. V is TRBV27 and J is TRBJ1-1; 7 bases match TRBD1. J lost 11 bases, V lost 4 bases, and 10 bases had no gene match. Germline V gives CDR1 MNHEY, CDR2 SMNVEV (reference sequence). CDR3 length: 13 amino acids. CDR3 in amino acids: CASSSRTGESAFF. CDR3 nucleotides: TGTGCCAGCAGTTCCCGAACAGGGGAGAGCGCTTTCTTT.

The chain links TRBV30 to TRBJ1-1, with no clear D. The germline V gene has CDR1 GTSNPN and CDR2 SVGIG (reference sequence). V lost 4 bases and J 0 bases, leaving 21 bases between the germline ends. The length of the CDR3 is 17 residues. The CDR3 DNA sequence: TGTGCCTGGAACGACCGACTGGACTTCTTAATGAACACTGAAGCTTTCTTT. The encoded protein is CAWNDRLDFLMNTEAFF.